Given below is one T cell receptor (beta chain) in context. Germline values: CDR1 LGHDT, CDR2 YNNKEL (reference sequence). This CDR3 has 18 residues. Trimming at V came to 3 bases and at J to 0 bases, leaving 10 bases not matched to a gene. Only in-frame clones appear in the TCRdb table, and some are missing; sequencing was by immunoSEQ multiplex PCR. The sample yields nearly 110,000 clones, 65% to 75% seen once. This record comes from a study of blood T cell repertoires in COVID-19. Study information: Specimens from acute and convalescent COVID-19 originated in the United States, Italy and Spain.

This TCR was recovered from a human donor with acute or convalescent COVID-19. The donor label of this sample is uncertain. J is TRBJ2-1 and V is TRBV3-1 (or the pseudogene TRBV3-2), with 8 positions matching TRBD2. Sequencing was carried out using peripheral blood. CDR3 sequence (DNA): TGTGCCAGCAGCCACCGAGGGGAGCGGGGGCTCTCCTACAATGAGCAGTTCTTC. Amino acid sequence: CASSHRGERGLSYNEQFF.